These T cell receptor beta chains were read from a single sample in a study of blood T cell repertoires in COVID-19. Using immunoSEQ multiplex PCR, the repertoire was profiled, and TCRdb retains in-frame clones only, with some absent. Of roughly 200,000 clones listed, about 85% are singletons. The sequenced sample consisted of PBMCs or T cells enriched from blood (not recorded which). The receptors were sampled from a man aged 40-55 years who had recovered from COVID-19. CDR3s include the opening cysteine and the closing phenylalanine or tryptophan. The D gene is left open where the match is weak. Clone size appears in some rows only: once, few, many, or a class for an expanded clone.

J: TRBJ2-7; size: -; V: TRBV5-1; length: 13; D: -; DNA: TGCGCCAGCAGCTTGTGGGCATCTTACGAGCAGTACTTC; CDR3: CASSLWASYEQYF
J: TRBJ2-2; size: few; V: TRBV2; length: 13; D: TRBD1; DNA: TGTGCCAGCACGCGAGACAGGGCAGGGGAGCTGTTTTTT; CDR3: CASTRDRAGELFF
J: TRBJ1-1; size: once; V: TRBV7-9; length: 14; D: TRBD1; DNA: TGTGCCAGCAGTTTAACAGGGGTGGACACTGAAGCTTTCTTT; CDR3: CASSLTGVDTEAFF
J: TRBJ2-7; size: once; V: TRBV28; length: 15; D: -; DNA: TGTGCCAGCAGTTTAGGGAGGGGGGGCTCCTACGAGCAGTACTTC; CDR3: CASSLGRGGSYEQYF
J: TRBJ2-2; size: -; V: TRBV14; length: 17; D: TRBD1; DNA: TGTGCCAGCAGCCCCTCCCGACAGGGGGCGAACACCGGGGAGCTGTTTTTT; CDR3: CASSPSRQGANTGELFF
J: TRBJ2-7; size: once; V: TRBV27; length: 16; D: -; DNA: TGTGCCAGCAGTTTATTCGGCAGCGAGATGTTCTACGAGCAGTACTTC; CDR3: CASSLFGSEMFYEQYF
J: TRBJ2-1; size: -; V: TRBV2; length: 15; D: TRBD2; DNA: TGTGCCAGCAGTATCCAAGCGGGAGGCTACAATGAGCAGTTCTTC; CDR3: CASSIQAGGYNEQFF
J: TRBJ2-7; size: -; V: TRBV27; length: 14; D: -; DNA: TGTGCCAGCAGTAACTCCGAGGCCTCCTACGAGCAGTACTTC; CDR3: CASSNSEASYEQYF
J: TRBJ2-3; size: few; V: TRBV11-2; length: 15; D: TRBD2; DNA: TGTGCCAGCAGCTTGAGGCGGGGGTACACAGATACGCAGTATTTT; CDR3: CASSLRRGYTDTQYF
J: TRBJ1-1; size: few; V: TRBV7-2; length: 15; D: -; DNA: TGTGCCAGCAGCCGGAGTCTGAAAGCGAACACTGAAGCTTTCTTT; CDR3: CASSRSLKANTEAFF
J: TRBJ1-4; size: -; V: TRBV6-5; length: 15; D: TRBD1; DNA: TGTGCCGGCCGGGACAGGGGGCTTGCTAATGAAAAACTGTTTTTT; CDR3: CAGRDRGLANEKLFF
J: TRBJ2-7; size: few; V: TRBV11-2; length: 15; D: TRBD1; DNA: TGTGCCAGCCGACAGGGTCCCCGGGTGGTCTACGAGCAGTACTTC; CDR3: CASRQGPRVVYEQYF
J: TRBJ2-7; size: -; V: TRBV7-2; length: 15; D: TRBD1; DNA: TGTGCCAGCAGCAATCTAGGGGACAGTCGCTACGAGCAGTACTTC; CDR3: CASSNLGDSRYEQYF
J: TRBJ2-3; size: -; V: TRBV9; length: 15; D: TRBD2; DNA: TGTGCCAGCAGCGTAGAGCGGGAGGGCACAGATACGCAGTATTTT; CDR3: CASSVEREGTDTQYF
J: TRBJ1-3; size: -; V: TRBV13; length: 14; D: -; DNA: TGTGCCAGCAGCAGCAGGGCAACAGGAAACACCATATATTTT; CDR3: CASSSRATGNTIYF
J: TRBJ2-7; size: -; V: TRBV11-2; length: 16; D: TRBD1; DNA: TGTGCCAGCAGCTCTCGACAGGGGAGTAACCCCTACGAGCAGTACTTC; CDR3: CASSSRQGSNPYEQYF
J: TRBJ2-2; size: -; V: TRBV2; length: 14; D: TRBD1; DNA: TGTGCCAGCAGTGTAACAGGGGTTGGCGGGGAGCTGTTTTTT; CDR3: CASSVTGVGGELFF
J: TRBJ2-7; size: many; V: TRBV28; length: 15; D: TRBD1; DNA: TGTGCCATACAAGACCGAGACAGGGGAGTCTACGAGCAGTACTTC; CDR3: CAIQDRDRGVYEQYF
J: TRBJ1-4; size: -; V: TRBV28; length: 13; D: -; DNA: TGTGCCAGCAGAGAACCGGGAAATGAAAAACTGTTTTTT; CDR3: CASREPGNEKLFF
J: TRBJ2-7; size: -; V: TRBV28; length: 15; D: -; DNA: TGTGCCAGCAGTTCCCCTGGTGGCACGTCCTACGAGCAGTACTTC; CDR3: CASSSPGGTSYEQYF